These 13 T cell receptor beta chains were sequenced from one sample in a study of blood T cells in healthy people across ages. A second PCR of roughly 7 to 11 cycles used a sample-barcoded 5' primer and a J-beta primer mix. TCRdb redid the calling of the 5' RACE reads with MiXCR, one entry per CDR3 protein. The sample lists 730,000 or so distinct CDR3 sequences, over 40% occurring once. The sample taken for sequencing was blood. These receptors were taken from a man older than 75 in good health.

The gene calls are TRBV28 and TRBJ2-2; either TRBD1 or TRBD2 may supply D (5 bases each). In germline, CDR1 is MDHEN, CDR2 SYDVKM. The germline V and J ends were trimmed by 3 bases and 7 bases, with 15 bases remaining between them. CDR3 length: 15 amino acids. CDR3 loop: CASSFRASRGGELFF. The CDR3 region has the DNA TGTGCCAGCAGTTTTAGGGCATCGAGGGGCGGGGAGCTGTTTTTT.

In the case of this clonotype: One junction end does not reproduce the germline sequence, and a read error may be involved. The J gene is TRBJ2-1, the V gene TRBV27; D remains ambiguous. Germline lookup yields CDR1 MNHEY and CDR2 SMNVEV (reference sequence). The CDR3 totals 13 residues. CDR3 loop: CAGSYGDYNEQFF. The CDR3 nucleotides are TGTGCCGGCAGTTATGGCGACTACAATGAGCAGTTCTTC.

The CDR3 region has the DNA TGTGCCAGCAGCCAATACAGTCAGGGAGAGACCCAGTACTTC. This translates into CASSQYSQGETQYF. The V gene is TRBV3-1, the J gene TRBJ2-5; tentative D call: TRBD1 (5 bases). CDR3 size: 14 residues. Germline assignment: CDR1 LGHDT and CDR2 YNNKEL (reference sequence). With 2 bases removed from V and 4 bases from J, the gap between germline ends came to 11 bases.

This clonotype occurred a few times. This rearrangement joins TRBV15 to TRBJ2-1; 8 nucleotides align to TRBD2. The CDR3 is 16 amino acids. Trimming cost V 7 bases and J 2 bases; bases outside gene matches: 10. Germline assignment: CDR1 LNHNV and CDR2 YYDKDF (reference sequence). The chain's CDR3 is CATTNREGRPYNEQFF. Written as DNA, the CDR3 is TGTGCCACCACAAACCGGGAGGGGAGACCCTACAATGAGCAGTTCTTC.

The J gene is TRBJ2-2, the V gene TRBV7-2; D possibly corresponds to TRBD1 (5 bases). Trimming removed 2 bases from V and 1 base from J, with 11 bases in between. Germline V gives CDR1 SGHTA, CDR2 FQGNSA. The CDR3 loop spans 16 amino acids. This chain's CDR3 is CASSLRQTQNTGELFF. The CDR3 DNA reads as TGTGCCAGCAGCTTAAGACAGACTCAGAACACCGGGGAGCTGTTTTTT.

The chain links TRBV5-1 to TRBJ1-5; no firm D call. V dropped 4 bases and J dropped 0 bases, with 14 bases sitting between them. The CDR3 sequence is 16 residues long. CDR1 SGHRS and CDR2 YFSETQ come from the germline V gene. CDR3 DNA: TGCGCCAGCAGCGCCCCAAACAGCGATAGCAATCAGCCCCAGCATTTT. It codes for CASSAPNSDSNQPQHF.

The chain couples TRBV29-1 to TRBJ2-2, with TRBD2 matching over 8 bases. The CDR3 has 16 amino acids. The V segment lost 6 bases and the J segment 7 bases; nucleotides outside the gene matches: 16. The germline CDR1 and CDR2 sequences are SQVTM and ANQGSEA. Written as DNA, the CDR3 is TGCAGCGTCAGGGGCTCCGGGACTAGGGAGTTCGGGGAGCTGTTTTTT. Encoded protein: CSVRGSGTREFGELFF.

V usage is TRBV7-9 and J usage is TRBJ2-1; 9 nucleotides align to TRBD2. With 9 bases clipped from V and 2 bases from J, the junction kept 5 bases outside the gene matches. The germline CDR1 and CDR2 sequences are SEHNR and FQNEAQ (reference sequence). This CDR3 has 14 amino acids. The CDR3 nucleotides read TGTGCCAGTAATCTAGCGGGAACCTACAATGAGCAGTTCTTC. This codes for CASNLAGTYNEQFF.

The genes are TRBV20-1 and TRBJ2-1, with 11 bases lining up with TRBD1. CDR1 and CDR2 from the germline V gene are DFQATT and SNEGSKA (reference sequence). The CDR3 runs to 15 residues. V trimming: 2 bases; J trimming: 4 bases; junction bases outside the gene matches: 4. The CDR3 DNA is TGCAGTGCTAGACCGGGACAGGGGGGTTACAATGAGCAGTTCTTC. Encoded protein: CSARPGQGGYNEQFF.

The chain employs TRBV30 and TRBJ1-1, with 7 bases identical to TRBD1. In germline, CDR1 is GTSNPN, CDR2 SVGIG (reference sequence). The length of the CDR3 is 11 residues. The J segment lost 11 bases and the V segment lost 4 bases, leaving 7 bases of the junction unmatched. For the CDR3, the DNA is TGTGCCTGGACTTCAGGGGGGGAGGCTTTCTTT. Protein product: CAWTSGGEAFF.

This clonotype occurred a few times. V gene TRBV7-9 combines with J gene TRBJ1-1, with D unclear. The CDR3 spans 14 residues. Germline assignment: CDR1 SEHNR and CDR2 FQNEAQ (reference sequence). Trimming shortened V by 0 bases and J by 8 bases, and 13 bases separated the two germline ends. Here the CDR3 reads CASSLATDEREAFF. The CDR3 DNA follows: TGTGCCAGCAGCTTAGCCACCGACGAGCGGGAAGCTTTCTTT.

This clonotype was counted between two and nine times. For the CDR3, the DNA is TGCGCCAGCAGCCAAGATTACGGGGACACCTACGAGCAGTACTTC. It encodes CASSQDYGDTYEQYF. The rearrangement links TRBV4-3 to TRBJ2-7, with a weak D call TRBD1 (6 bases). Deletions cut 0 bases from V and 2 bases from J, with 11 bases between. The germline CDR1 and CDR2 sequences are LGHNA and YSLEER. This CDR3 has 15 amino acids.

This clonotype was detected only a few times. The V and J genes are TRBV7-2 and TRBJ2-1; D possibly uses TRBD1 or TRBD2 (5 bases each). From germline, CDR1 is SGHTA and CDR2 FQGNSA. Trimming left V 5 bases short and J 3 bases short, with 14 bases between. The CDR3 covers 15 residues. Here the CDR3 DNA reads TGTGCCAGCAGCACGCACCGGGGCGGCTACAATGAGCAGTTCTTC. This codes for CASSTHRGGYNEQFF.